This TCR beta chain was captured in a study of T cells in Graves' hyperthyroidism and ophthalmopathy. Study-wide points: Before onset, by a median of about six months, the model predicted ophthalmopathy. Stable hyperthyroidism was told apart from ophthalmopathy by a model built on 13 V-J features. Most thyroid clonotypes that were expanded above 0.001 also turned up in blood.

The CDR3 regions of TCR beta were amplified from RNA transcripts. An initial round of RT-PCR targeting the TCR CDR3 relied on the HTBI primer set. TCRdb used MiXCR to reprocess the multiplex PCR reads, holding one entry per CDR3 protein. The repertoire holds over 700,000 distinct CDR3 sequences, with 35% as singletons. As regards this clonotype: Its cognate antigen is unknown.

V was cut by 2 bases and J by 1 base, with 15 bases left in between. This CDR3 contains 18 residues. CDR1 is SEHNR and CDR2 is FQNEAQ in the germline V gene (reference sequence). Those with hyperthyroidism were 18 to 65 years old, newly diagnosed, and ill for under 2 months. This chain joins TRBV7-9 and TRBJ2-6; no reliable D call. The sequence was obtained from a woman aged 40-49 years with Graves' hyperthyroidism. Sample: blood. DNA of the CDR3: TGTGCCAGCAGCTTAAAGGCGTCAGTAACTTCTGGGGCCAACGTCCTGACTTTC. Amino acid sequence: CASSLKASVTSGANVLTF.